This TCR beta chain emerged from a study of shared clonotypes between healthy human individuals. Overall study results and limits: The four-donor shared clonotypes exceeded non-shared clonotypes in generation probability, with non-shared ones scoring lower.

Only CD45RO-negative cells positively selected for CCR7 counted as naive CD8 cells, so terminally differentiated effector memory CD45RA+ cells were excluded. Donation came from healthy HIV-negative adults that had no recent acute infections or vaccinations. The method was immunoSEQ multiplex PCR; TCRdb's version includes in-frame clones alone and lacks a portion of them. The sample lists around 2.1 million clones, about 93% seen once, with more than 1.5% in the top ten. As regards this clone: The antigen is undetermined. Distinct nucleotide sequences in the sample also encode this CDR3.

The V gene's germline CDR1 is SGHAT and CDR2 FQNNGV. This CDR3 has 13 amino acids. Trimming left V 1 base short and J 5 bases short, with 6 bases between. Source material: naive CD8+ T cells from PBMCs. J is TRBJ2-1 and V is TRBV11-2, with D perhaps TRBD1 (5 bases). The source is a young man in good health. Some clones in this sample may be carry-over from other donors' samples. CDR3: CASSLGGHNEQFF. In DNA, the CDR3 is TGTGCCAGCAGCTTAGGGGGCCACAATGAGCAGTTCTTC. The entire variable domain, with the rest obtained from reference TRBV11-2 and TRBJ2-1, is as follows: EAGVAQSPRYKIIEKRQSVAFWCNPISGHATLYWYQQILGQGPKLLIQFQNNGVVDDSQLPKDRFSAERLKGVDSTLKIQPAKLEDSAVYLCASSLGGHNEQFFGPGTRLTVL.